This passage covers 24 T cell receptor beta chains from one sample sequenced in a study of OX40 agonist ivuxolimab in advanced cancers. Only in-frame clones appear in the TCRdb table, and some are missing; sequencing was by immunoSEQ multiplex PCR. The sample shows just over 95,000 clones, approximately 85% of them seen only once. Source: CD4+ or CD8+ T cells sorted from blood, taken in a trial of the OX40 agonist ivuxolimab. Receptors originate from an adult with an advanced solid tumor such as melanoma, head and neck, liver or kidney cancer.

The chain is built from TRBV7-3 and TRBJ2-1; D might be TRBD1 (6 bases). The CDR3 contains 19 residues. V lost 1 base, J lost 6 bases, and 25 bases lay in between. Per the germline V gene, CDR1 is SGHTA and CDR2 is FQGTGA. CDR3: CASSLRVGGAVRESNEQFF. Here the CDR3 DNA reads TGTGCCAGCAGCTTAAGGGTAGGGGGAGCGGTCAGGGAAAGCAATGAGCAGTTCTTC.

The chain recombines TRBV7-2 with TRBJ1-3, with unresolved D. This CDR3 is built from 14 residues. The V and J ends lost 1 base and 2 bases respectively, with 6 bases between them. The germline CDR1 and CDR2 sequences are SGHTA and FQGNSA. For the CDR3, the DNA is TGTGCCAGCAGCTTAGGTGGGGCTGGAAACACCATATATTTT. Translation gives CASSLGGAGNTIYF.

The V gene is TRBV5-3, the J gene TRBJ2-7; 11 bases agree with TRBD2. TRBV5-3 is identified as an open reading frame with a role that is uncertain. V dropped 0 bases and J dropped 1; count of bases not matched to a gene: 6. This CDR3 is 17 amino acids long. CDR3 nucleotide sequence: TGTGCCAGAAGCTTGGGGGATAGCGGGAGGGATTCCTACGAGCAGTACTTC. It encodes CARSLGDSGRDSYEQYF.

CDR3 nucleotides: TGTGCCAGCTCACCACAGGAGGGATCAGGCACAGATACGCAGTATTTT. Amino acid sequence: CASSPQEGSGTDTQYF. V and J are TRBV18 and TRBJ2-3, with a weak D call TRBD2 (6 bases). This CDR3 spans 16 amino acids. Deletions cut 1 base from V and 1 base from J, with 12 bases between. CDR1 is KGHSH, CDR2 LQKENI, per germline.

The chain couples TRBV7-9 to TRBJ1-1, with D possibly matching TRBD1 (6 bases). CDR3 length: 17 amino acids. V was pared by 5 bases and J by 1 base, with 20 bases between. Germline CDR1 SEHNR, CDR2 FQNEAQ (reference sequence). The CDR3, as DNA: TGTGCCAGCAGCCAGAGGGACGGAAGGGGGGCGAACACTGAAGCTTTCTTT. This translates into CASSQRDGRGANTEAFF. The full variable domain, completed using reference TRBV7-9 and TRBJ1-1, is DTGVSQNPRHKITKRGQNVTFRCDPISEHNRLYWYRQTLGQGPEFLTYFQNEAQLEKSRLLSDRFSAERPKGSFSTLEIQRTEQGDSAMYLCASSQRDGRGANTEAFFGQGTRLTVV.

This clone was counted once. The rearrangement joins TRBV2 to TRBJ2-7, with 8 bases matching TRBD1. The CDR3 totals 16 residues. The V and J ends lost 2 bases and 4 bases, in that order; junction bases with no gene match: 10. Germline CDR1 and CDR2: SNHLY and FYNNEI. CDR3 nucleotides: TGTGCCAGCAGTGAATTTCAGGGGGCACTGAATTACGAGCAGTACTTC. This translates into CASSEFQGALNYEQYF.

The chain carries TRBV28 and TRBJ1-2; D gene unclear. Trimming took off 3 bases at V and 5 bases at J, with 13 bases between the two ends. The CDR3 consists of 14 residues. Per germline, CDR1 MDHEN and CDR2 SYDVKM. For the CDR3, the DNA is TGTGCCAGCAGTTTGGGTCAACTGGGGTATGGCTACACCTTC. Its translation: CASSLGQLGYGYTF.

The chain carries TRBV25-1 and TRBJ2-2; 7 bases agree with TRBD2. The germline gives CDR1 MGHDK, CDR2 SYGVNS. The CDR3 extends over 15 amino acids. V gave up 6 bases and J gave up 6 bases; unmatched junction bases: 10. CDR3 bases: TGTGCCAGCAGCCCCGCGGGAGAAATAGCCGGGGAGCTGTTTTTT. Translated, it gives CASSPAGEIAGELFF.

CDR3 coding DNA: TGTGCCAGCAGCTTGCTTCCTTTTGGGACCGGGGAGCTGTTTTTT. It yields the protein CASSLLPFGTGELFF. V is TRBV5-6 and J is TRBJ2-2, with D hard to call. The germline CDR1 and CDR2 sequences are SGHDT and YYEEEE. The CDR3 contains 15 residues. Trimming took 1 base from V and 5 from J, leaving 12 bases between them.

The chain carries TRBV30 and TRBJ2-7; unclear D gene. Germline V gene data show CDR1 as GTSNPN and CDR2 as SVGIG (reference sequence). Deletions cut 0 bases from V and 2 bases from J, with 11 bases between. This CDR3 has 14 amino acids. The CDR3 region is CAWSVGPRPYEQYF. CDR3 sequence (DNA): TGTGCCTGGAGTGTAGGCCCCCGGCCCTACGAGCAGTACTTC.

The gene calls are TRBV9 and TRBJ2-3; D gene uncertain. The germline V gene has CDR1 SGDLS and CDR2 YYNGEE. The germline V and J ends were trimmed by 4 bases and 5 bases, with 14 bases remaining between them. The CDR3 spans 14 residues. The CDR3 DNA reads as TGTGCCAGCAGCTTCAGGAGTGGTGGAGATACGCAGTATTTT. Amino acids: CASSFRSGGDTQYF.

The gene calls are TRBV19 and TRBJ2-1, with 10 bases that match TRBD2. Trimming removed 2 bases from V and 10 bases from J; junction bases left unmatched: 11. The CDR3 runs to 16 residues. Per germline, CDR1 LNHDA and CDR2 SQIVND (reference sequence). The CDR3 sequence is CASSISSGSSLYEQFF. CDR3 sequence (DNA): TGTGCCAGTAGTATATCTAGCGGGAGTTCCCTTTACGAGCAGTTCTTC.

CDR3 DNA sequence: TGTGCCAGCAGTCAACGACAGTCCAATCAGCCCCAGCATTTT. It codes for CASSQRQSNQPQHF. The chain joins TRBV27 to TRBJ1-5; weak D call: TRBD1 (5 bases). CDR3 length: 14 residues. Trimming took 5 bases from V and 3 from J, leaving 11 bases between them. CDR1 is MNHEY, CDR2 SMNVEV, per germline (reference sequence).

The CDR3 DNA reads TGTGCCAGCTCCCGAGGTGGTAGCGGGGCCTACGAGCAGTACTTC. Translated: CASSRGGSGAYEQYF. V is TRBV28 and J is TRBJ2-7, with 8 bases lining up with TRBD2. The germline V gene has CDR1 MDHEN and CDR2 SYDVKM. After removal of 8 bases from V and 2 bases from J, the junction contained 11 bases not matched to a gene. The CDR3 spans 15 residues.

The chain links TRBV21-1 to TRBJ2-5; the D segment call TRBD2 is taken from the table without a DNA check. TRBV21-1 is a recognized pseudogene. This CDR3 comprises 14 residues. The CDR3 spells CASSRWTEGETQYF. Written as DNA, the CDR3 is TGTGCCAGCAGCCGATGGACTGAGGGAGAGACCCAGTACTTC.

This chain uses TRBV6-5 with TRBJ1-1, with D possibly TRBD1 on 6 matching bases. This CDR3 has 14 residues. Germline V gene sequence: CDR1 MNHEY, CDR2 SVGAGI. Trimming shortened V by 8 bases and J by 1 base, and 14 bases separated the two germline ends. The CDR3 DNA follows: TGTGCCAGCGGATGGGGGGGGGCGAACACTGAAGCTTTCTTT. This encodes CASGWGGANTEAFF.

The rearrangement links TRBV7-2 to TRBJ2-3, with D hard to call. The CDR3 covers 13 residues. CDR1 and CDR2 from the germline V gene are SGHTA and FQGNSA. V was shortened by 3 bases and J by 5 bases, with 9 bases between the two germline ends. This CDR3 reads CASSFGVKDTQYF. CDR3 nucleotides: TGTGCCAGCAGCTTTGGGGTTAAAGATACGCAGTATTTT.

V gene TRBV9 combines with J gene TRBJ2-3; tentative D call: TRBD1 (6 bases). V was pared by 5 bases and J by 0 bases, with 13 bases between. The CDR3 is 15 residues long. CDR1 is SGDLS and CDR2 is YYNGEE in the germline V gene. CDR3 sequence: CASSTGQFSTDTQYF. CDR3 nucleotide sequence: TGTGCCAGCAGTACTGGACAGTTTAGCACAGATACGCAGTATTTT.

The chain joins TRBV7-2 to TRBJ2-7; 9 bases fit TRBD2. J was trimmed by 4 bases and V by 3 bases; bases with no gene match: 1. The length of the CDR3 is 13 residues. Germline assignment: CDR1 SGHTA and CDR2 FQGNSA. Here the CDR3 reads CASSLGLAYEQYF. CDR3 in DNA: TGTGCCAGCAGCTTGGGACTAGCATACGAGCAGTACTTC.

The chain has TRBV7-8 and TRBJ2-5, with D possibly matching TRBD1 (7 bases). Trimming removed 6 bases from V and 2 bases from J, with 13 bases in between. Germline CDR1 SGHVS, CDR2 FQNEAQ. This CDR3 has 14 residues. This CDR3 reads CASRRDRMQETQYF. The DNA for the CDR3 is TGTGCCAGCAGGCGGGACAGAATGCAAGAGACCCAGTACTTC.

V and J are TRBV6-1 and TRBJ2-7; D remains unclear. The germline V gene encodes CDR1 MNHNS and CDR2 SASEGT. V was pared by 6 bases and J by 1 base, with 10 bases between. The CDR3 totals 13 residues. CDR3 in amino acids: CASSRGPSYEQYF. The CDR3 DNA is TGTGCCAGCAGCCGAGGACCGTCCTACGAGCAGTACTTC.

The chain has TRBV28 and TRBJ2-3, with D unresolved. The germline CDR1 and CDR2 sequences are MDHEN and SYDVKM. V was pared by 5 bases and J by 4 bases, with 7 bases between. The CDR3 spans 12 residues. The CDR3 region has the DNA TGTGCCAGCAGTGAGGCGGCAGATACGCAGTATTTT. It translates to CASSEAADTQYF.

V gene TRBV7-2 combines with J gene TRBJ2-7; D is unresolved. Germline CDR1 SGHTA, CDR2 FQGNSA. V was shortened by 5 bases and J by 5 bases, with 13 bases between the two germline ends. The CDR3 has 13 amino acids. The CDR3 is CASSPDRRNEQYF. In DNA, the CDR3 is TGTGCCAGCAGCCCGGACCGCCGGAACGAGCAGTACTTC.

The V call is TRBV7-9, the J call TRBJ1-2; maybe TRBD1 (6 bases). CDR3 length: 14 amino acids. The V and J ends lost 3 bases and 3 bases respectively, with 11 bases between them. The V gene's germline CDR1 is SEHNR and CDR2 FQNEAQ (reference sequence). This chain's CDR3 is CASSFGGEYYGYTF. DNA for the CDR3: TGTGCCAGCAGCTTTGGGGGCGAGTACTATGGCTACACCTTC.